This T cell receptor (beta chain) emerged from a study of blood T cell repertoires in COVID-19. Looking at the study overall: Samples came from the United States, Italy and Spain, spanning acute and convalescent COVID-19. Sources were T cells, B-cell-depleted T cells, or PBMCs; the material itself was cDNA or gDNA.

Under the authors' procedure: Reference gene primer amplification gave nucleated cell count estimates. The assay was immunoSEQ multiplex PCR, and TCRdb's table has in-frame clones only and misses some. V and J calls and clone size follow that table, whereas D and trimming were derived from the DNA. Here the sample spans about 160,000 clones, approximately 82% being singletons. Ages ranged from about 18 to 100 years, with residence in more than 20 US areas. CDR1 LNHDA and CDR2 SQIVND come from the germline V gene (reference sequence). V lost 8 bases to trimming and J lost 0 bases; unmatched junction nucleotides: 16. CDR3 length: 18 residues.

Sequenced material: PBMCs or T cells enriched from blood (not recorded which). The TCR comes from a woman aged 50 to 60 in a cohort exposed to, infected with or recovered from COVID-19 (not recorded which). This chain uses TRBV19 with TRBJ2-1, with 7 bases aligning to TRBD1. The CDR3 loop is CASPGTAIDTISYNEQFF. DNA for the CDR3: TGTGCCAGTCCCGGGACAGCTATTGATACTATCTCCTACAATGAGCAGTTCTTC.